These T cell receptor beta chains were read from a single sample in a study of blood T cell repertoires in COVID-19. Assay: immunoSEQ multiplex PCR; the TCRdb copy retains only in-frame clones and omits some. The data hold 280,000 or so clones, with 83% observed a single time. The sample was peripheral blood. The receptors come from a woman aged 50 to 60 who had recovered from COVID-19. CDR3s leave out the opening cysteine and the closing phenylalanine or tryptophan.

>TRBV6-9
ASSYSARGGGEDSPLH
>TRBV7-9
ASSSLDRGLEKLF
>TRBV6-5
ATETGGGGNTIY
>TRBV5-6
ASSLGYRVSGNTIY
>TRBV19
ASSIPLRNRGNQPQH
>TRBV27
ASSSQRTSGPYEQY
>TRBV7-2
ASSLLGADYGYT
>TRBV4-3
ASSQEYSSGRASEQY
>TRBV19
ASMVQENSNYGYT
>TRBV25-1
ASQTEKNYGYT
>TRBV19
ASSGLFRVGNQPQH
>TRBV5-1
ASSLQGADTGELF
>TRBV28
ASSSTYEQY
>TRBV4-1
ASSRSTGGGVNTEAF
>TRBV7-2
ASSSSRTGGNYGYT
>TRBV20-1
SASQGSEAF
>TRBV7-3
ASTASLGADTQY
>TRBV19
ASSILRGGDLNTEAF